This T cell receptor (beta chain) was documented in a study of blood T cell repertoires in COVID-19. Study-level background: The United States, Italy and Spain provided the acute and convalescent COVID-19 samples.

The CDR3 is 15 amino acids. With 4 bases clipped from V and 7 bases from J, the junction kept 12 bases outside the gene matches. CDR1 and CDR2 from the germline V gene are WNHNN and SYGVQD (reference sequence). Original processing methods: Amplification of reference gene primers provided the estimated nucleated cell counts. The repertoire was sequenced with immunoSEQ multiplex PCR; TCRdb's copy has only in-frame clones and lacks some. The V and J calls and clone size were taken over from that table, and D and trimming were inferred from the DNA. The top ten clones hold roughly 5.6% of a sample with 210,000 or so clones, about 88% of them seen once.

The origin of this receptor is a woman in her thirties or forties who had recovered from COVID-19. The sample comprised peripheral blood. The chain is built from TRBV10-1 and TRBJ2-7; 8 bases agree with TRBD1. In nucleotides, the CDR3 is TGCGCCAGCAGTGCGGCGGGACAGGCTAGTATAGAGCAGTACTTC. Its protein is CASSAAGQASIEQYF.